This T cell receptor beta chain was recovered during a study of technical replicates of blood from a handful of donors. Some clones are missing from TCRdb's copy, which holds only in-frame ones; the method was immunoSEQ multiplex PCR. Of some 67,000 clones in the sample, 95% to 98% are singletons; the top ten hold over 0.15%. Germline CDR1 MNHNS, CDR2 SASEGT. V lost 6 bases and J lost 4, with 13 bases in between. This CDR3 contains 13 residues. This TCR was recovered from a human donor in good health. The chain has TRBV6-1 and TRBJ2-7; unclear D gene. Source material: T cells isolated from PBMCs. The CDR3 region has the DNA TGTGCCAGCAGACCCCCCCCCAGGTACGAGCAGTACTTC. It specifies CASRPPPRYEQYF.